Following are 26 T cell receptor beta chains from one sample sequenced in a study of CD8+ T cells in alopecia areata. The treatment here: oral pan-JAK inhibitor, 5-10 mg twice daily. Extracted RNA was reverse transcribed, and the resulting cDNA served as sequencing template. TCRdb's table, derived via immunoSEQ multiplex PCR, lists solely in-frame clones and lacks some. The sample lists about 190,000 clones; around three fifths were seen once. The starting material was CD4+ T cells sorted from blood, obtained at week 24, from a patient treated with tofacitinib. The receptor source for this set is a human donor with alopecia areata.

The rearrangement uses TRBV29-1 and TRBJ1-5; TRBD1 matches 8 bases. The CDR3 length is 13 residues. The germline CDR1 and CDR2 sequences are SQVTM and ANQGSEA. The J segment lost 5 bases and the V segment lost 6 bases, leaving 6 bases of the junction unmatched. The chain's CDR3 is CSVAGQEYQPQHF. CDR3 sequence (DNA): TGCAGCGTCGCGGGACAGGAGTATCAGCCCCAGCATTTT.

The table lists this clone with a count of one. This sequence joins TRBV7-2 and TRBJ2-2; D remains ambiguous. Germline V gene data show CDR1 as SGHTA and CDR2 as FQGNSA. This CDR3 comprises 11 residues. V was pared by 5 bases and J by 3 bases, with 1 base between. CDR3 region: CASSHTGELFF. The CDR3 DNA reads as TGTGCCAGCAGCCACACCGGGGAGCTGTTTTTT.

Concerning this clone: At one end, the junction sequence differs from germline, possibly due to a read error. The genes are TRBV5-1 and TRBJ2-2; TRBD1 might be the D (6 bases). Germline V gene lookup returns CDR1 SGHRS and CDR2 YFSETQ. This CDR3 spans 14 amino acids. CDR3 in DNA: TGCGCCAGCAAACCAGACAGGAACGCCGGGGAGCTGTTTTTT. It codes for CASKPDRNAGELFF.

In this sample, this clone turned up a few times. The chain employs TRBV29-1 and TRBJ1-1; D remains unclear. This CDR3 is built from 13 residues. The germline V and J ends were trimmed by 7 bases and 2 bases, with 14 bases remaining between them. Germline lookup yields CDR1 SQVTM and CDR2 ANQGSEA. The CDR3 sequence is CSAYQPVNTEAFF. The CDR3 bases are TGCAGCGCCTACCAGCCAGTTAACACTGAAGCTTTCTTT.

This clone has a handful of counts. The V and J genes are TRBV4-3 and TRBJ1-4, with a tentative D call TRBD1 (5 bases). Germline V gene lookup returns CDR1 LGHNA and CDR2 YSLEER. The ends were cut back, 1 base at V and 3 bases at J, with 12 bases in the middle. This CDR3 spans 16 amino acids. The CDR3 sequence: CASSQVGGGANEKLFF. The CDR3 DNA reads TGCGCCAGCAGCCAAGTCGGTGGAGGGGCTAATGAAAAACTGTTTTTT.

The rearrangement joins TRBV25-1 to TRBJ1-4; 7 positions agree with TRBD1. Germline V gene data show CDR1 as MGHDK and CDR2 as SYGVNS. This CDR3 comprises 11 residues. The ends lost 2 bases at V and 15 bases at J; junction bases unmatched: 3. CDR3 sequence (DNA): TGTGCCAGCAGTGAACCAGGGACAGTGTTTTTT. Translation gives CASSEPGTVFF.

The rearrangement joins TRBV29-1 to TRBJ1-1, with TRBD1 as a possible D gene (6 bases). Germline V gene lookup returns CDR1 SQVTM and CDR2 ANQGSEA. This CDR3 has 14 residues. V dropped 6 bases and J dropped 3 bases, with 17 bases sitting between them. For the CDR3, the DNA is TGCAGCGTGAGGAGGGGGATCGGGTACACTGAAGCTTTCTTT. This gives the protein CSVRRGIGYTEAFF.

The rearrangement joins TRBV7-2 to TRBJ1-1, with D perhaps matching TRBD1 (6 bases). There are 16 residues in the CDR3. Germline loops: CDR1 SGHTA, CDR2 FQGNSA. V was cut by 6 bases and J by 5 bases, with 22 bases left in between. The CDR3 DNA is TGTGCCAGCAGACAACGGGGGGGGCGCGGAAATACTGAAGCTTTCTTT. It yields the protein CASRQRGGRGNTEAFF.

J is TRBJ2-2 and V is TRBV29-1; 7 bases line up with TRBD1. CDR3 size: 14 residues. The germline CDR1 and CDR2 sequences are SQVTM and ANQGSEA. The V gene end was trimmed by 6 bases and the J gene end by 4 bases; junction bases not matched to a gene: 8. The CDR3 is CSVGRQGSTGELFF. The CDR3 DNA reads TGCAGCGTGGGGAGACAGGGCAGCACCGGGGAGCTGTTTTTT.

The chain employs TRBV30 and TRBJ1-1, with TRBD1 identical over 9 bases. This CDR3 has 13 residues. J gave up 4 bases and V 4 bases, and 4 bases lay outside the gene matches. CDR1 and CDR2 (germline): GTSNPN, SVGIG (reference sequence). This CDR3 reads CAWTTGGPTEAFF. The CDR3 coding sequence is TGTGCCTGGACGACAGGGGGTCCCACTGAAGCTTTCTTT.

The rearrangement links TRBV25-1 to TRBJ2-7; no firm D call. The germline V and J ends were trimmed by 6 bases and 2 bases, with 14 bases remaining between them. The V gene's germline CDR1 is MGHDK and CDR2 SYGVNS. The CDR3 covers 14 residues. The CDR3 loop reads CASSPPNEPYEQYF. In DNA form, the CDR3 reads TGTGCCAGCAGCCCCCCAAATGAACCCTACGAGCAGTACTTC.

This clone occurred a few times. The sample holds other DNA sequences that translate to the same CDR3. V and J are TRBV29-1 and TRBJ1-1; D may be TRBD1 (5 bases). The length of the CDR3 is 11 residues. Germline V gene data show CDR1 as SQVTM and CDR2 as ANQGSEA. Trimming shortened V by 4 bases and J by 5 bases, and 8 bases separated the two germline ends. The DNA for the CDR3 is TGCAGCGTTGGGGGGAGGACTGAAGCTTTCTTT. Its protein product is CSVGGRTEAFF. The full variable domain, completed using reference TRBV29-1 and TRBJ1-1, is SAVISQKPSRDICQRGTSLTIQCQVDSQVTMMFWYRQQPGQSLTLIATANQGSEATYESGFVIDKFPISRPNLTFSTLTVSNMSPEDSSIYLCSVGGRTEAFFGQGTRLTVV.

The sample holds one count of this clone. This chain uses TRBV2 with TRBJ1-1, with 8 bases fitting TRBD1. The ends lost 0 bases at V and 10 bases at J; junction bases unmatched: 7. This CDR3 contains 14 residues. In germline, CDR1 is SNHLY, CDR2 FYNNEI. DNA for the CDR3: TGTGCCAGCAGTGAAGCGCAATTAACAGGGGGAGCTTTCTTT. Translation gives CASSEAQLTGGAFF. The full variable domain, its missing parts supplied by reference TRBV2 and TRBJ1-1, is EPEVTQTPSHQVTQMGQEVILRCVPISNHLYFYWYRQILGQKVEFLVSFYNNEISEKSEIFDDQFSVERPDGSNFTLKIRSTKLEDSAMYFCASSEAQLTGGAFFGQGTRLTVV.

The rearrangement joins TRBV7-2 to TRBJ1-5; D not certain. The germline CDR1 and CDR2 sequences are SGHTA and FQGNSA. The germline V and J ends were trimmed by 1 base and 0 bases, with 7 bases remaining between them. The CDR3 length is 15 residues. DNA for the CDR3: TGTGCCAGCAGCTTAGTTATGGGTAGCAATCAGCCCCAGCATTTT. It specifies CASSLVMGSNQPQHF.

The chain uses TRBV29-1 and TRBJ1-1; the match to TRBD1 covers 11 bases. V lost 8 bases, J lost 3 bases, and 2 bases stayed unmatched. The germline V gene has CDR1 SQVTM and CDR2 ANQGSEA. The CDR3 runs to 12 residues. CDR3 amino acids: CSMGQGDTEAFF. The CDR3 region has the DNA TGCAGCATGGGACAGGGGGACACTGAAGCTTTCTTT.

This chain joins TRBV11-2 and TRBJ2-7, with D unresolved. The CDR3 is 16 residues long. Germline loops: CDR1 SGHAT, CDR2 FQNNGV. Trimming cost V 1 base and J 2 bases, with 15 bases left between them. The CDR3 protein is CASSLGGGRFTYEQYF. Written as DNA, the CDR3 is TGTGCCAGCAGCTTAGGGGGTGGTCGGTTTACCTACGAGCAGTACTTC.

This clone was picked up a small number of times. The chain links TRBV7-3 to TRBJ2-1; 7 bases match TRBD2. This CDR3 has 17 amino acids. CDR1 and CDR2 (germline): SGHTA, FQGTGA. V shed 0 bases, J shed 6 bases, and the junction held 11 bases outside the gene matches. As DNA, the CDR3 is TGTGCCAGCAGCTTAACGGCCCAGCGGGGTCCCGGCAATGAGCAGTTCTTC. This encodes CASSLTAQRGPGNEQFF.

Comments on this clone: Other DNA sequences in this sample translate to the same CDR3. The V gene is TRBV27, the J gene TRBJ1-1, with D hard to call. CDR1 is MNHEY, CDR2 SMNVEV, per germline (reference sequence). Trimming removed 4 bases from V and 0 bases from J, with 9 bases in between. CDR3 size: 14 residues. Written as DNA, the CDR3 is TGTGCCAGCAGTTGGCAAGGGATGAACACTGAAGCTTTCTTT. Translation gives CASSWQGMNTEAFF.

This chain connects TRBV30 to TRBJ1-2; 11 bases map to TRBD1. From germline, CDR1 is GTSNPN and CDR2 SVGIG (reference sequence). V lost 4 bases and J lost 6; bases outside the gene matches: 7. The CDR3 covers 14 residues. The chain's CDR3 is CAWTFGQGADGYTF. Written as DNA, the CDR3 is TGTGCCTGGACTTTCGGACAGGGGGCTGATGGCTACACCTTC.

A remark on this clone: This specimen includes other DNA sequences encoding the same CDR3. The chain carries TRBV7-2 and TRBJ2-7; 7 bases match TRBD2. The V segment lost 4 bases and the J segment 2 bases; nucleotides outside the gene matches: 2. The CDR3 length is 13 residues. Germline V CDR1 and CDR2: SGHTA, FQGNSA. The CDR3 region is CASSSGTTYEQYF. The CDR3 nucleotides read TGTGCCAGCAGCTCCGGGACTACCTACGAGCAGTACTTC.

Turning to this clone: The same CDR3 is also encoded by other DNA sequences in this sample. This chain connects TRBV29-1 to TRBJ1-1; D perhaps matches TRBD1 (5 bases). The CDR3 covers 12 residues. Trimming shortened V by 3 bases and J by 2 bases, and 7 bases separated the two germline ends. Germline CDR1 reads SQVTM; CDR2 reads ANQGSEA. In nucleotides, the CDR3 is TGCAGCGTTGACCAGGGAAACACTGAAGCTTTCTTT. It is translated as CSVDQGNTEAFF.

The chain carries TRBV30 and TRBJ2-1; D may be TRBD2 (6 bases). Trimming left V 0 bases short and J 0 bases short, with 12 bases between. This CDR3 region has 16 residues. Germline CDR1 is GTSNPN and CDR2 is SVGIG (reference sequence). CDR3 in DNA: TGTGCCTGGAGTGTATTAGGACTAAGCTCCTACAATGAGCAGTTCTTC. It is translated as CAWSVLGLSSYNEQFF.

The V call is TRBV7-2, the J call TRBJ2-6; D perhaps matches TRBD2 (6 bases). Germline V gene data show CDR1 as SGHTA and CDR2 as FQGNSA. V gave up 5 bases and J gave up 0 bases, with 17 bases separating them. The CDR3 loop spans 18 amino acids. The CDR3 loop reads CASSPSARTVSGANVLTF. In nucleotides, the CDR3 is TGTGCCAGCAGCCCTAGCGCACGGACTGTCTCTGGGGCCAACGTCCTGACTTTC.

The genes are TRBV4-3 and TRBJ2-1; 11 nucleotides match TRBD2. With V trimmed by 0 bases and J by 3 bases, 1 base remained unmatched. The CDR3 has 16 amino acids. Per the germline V gene, CDR1 is LGHNA and CDR2 is YSLEER. The CDR3 reads CASSQDTSGGYNEQFF. CDR3 bases: TGCGCCAGCAGCCAAGATACTAGCGGGGGCTACAATGAGCAGTTCTTC.

This chain links TRBV29-1 with TRBJ2-7, with TRBD1 matching over 7 bases. Losses at the gene ends were 7 bases for V and 3 bases for J; bases not matched to a gene: 9. The CDR3 consists of 13 residues. CDR1 and CDR2 (germline): SQVTM, ANQGSEA. The CDR3 sequence: CSEGQHPYYEQYF. CDR3 DNA: TGCAGCGAGGGACAGCACCCTTACTACGAGCAGTACTTC.

The rearrangement links TRBV29-1 to TRBJ2-7; D uncertain. V shed 5 bases and J shed 2 bases, with 22 bases lying between them. CDR3 size: 16 residues. Germline-derived CDR1 and CDR2 are SQVTM and ANQGSEA. In DNA, the CDR3 is TGCAGCGTTTTAGTCCCACGTATTATCCCTCCCTACGAGCAGTACTTC. Translating gives CSVLVPRIIPPYEQYF.